The 25 T cell receptor beta chains below come from one sample, sequenced in a study of T-cell memory formation after mild COVID-19. TCRdb recomputed calls from the 5' RACE reads with MiXCR, one row per CDR3 protein. Here the sample spans 250,000 to 350,000 distinct CDR3 sequences, around 16% being singletons. The sequenced material came from PBMCs or a T cell subset sorted from them (not recorded which). The receptors were sampled from a man between 18 and 35 years old who had mild COVID-19 (a few samples of this study predate the infection). Cell type and time point are not known.

The V call is TRBV7-2, the J call TRBJ1-2; 8 bases line up with TRBD1. Germline trimming cut 4 bases from V and 4 bases from J; bases unmatched to any gene: 8. There are 15 residues in the CDR3. Germline lookup yields CDR1 SGHTA and CDR2 FQGNSA. CDR3 sequence reads: CASSSARTGRYGYTF. DNA for the CDR3: TGTGCCAGCAGCTCCGCCAGGACAGGGCGCTATGGCTACACCTTC.

This clonotype was observed a handful of times. J is TRBJ2-7 and V is TRBV12-3 or TRBV12-4, with 7 nucleotides matching TRBD1. Trimming cost V 7 bases and J 5 bases; bases outside gene matches: 11. The CDR3 contains 14 residues. The CDR3 DNA is TGTGCCAGCACCAAACGGGACAGTGTCAACGAGCAGTACTTC. Translated: CASTKRDSVNEQYF.

There are a few counts of this clonotype. The CDR3 loop reads CASSGRDSFANTGELFF. DNA for the CDR3: TGTGCCAGCAGCGGCCGGGACAGCTTCGCGAACACCGGGGAGCTGTTTTTT. This chain uses TRBV7-6 with TRBJ2-2, with TRBD1 matching 7 bases. Germline V gene sequence: CDR1 SGHVS, CDR2 FNYEAQ. V lost 5 bases to trimming and J lost 0 bases; unmatched junction nucleotides: 9. This CDR3 region has 17 residues.

The V and J genes are TRBV5-1 and TRBJ2-5, with 10 bases matching TRBD1. CDR1 SGHRS and CDR2 YFSETQ come from the germline V gene. The CDR3 has 15 amino acids. The V segment lost 1 base and the J segment 4 bases; nucleotides outside the gene matches: 4. This chain's CDR3 is CASSLIGTGAETQYF. The CDR3 region has the DNA TGCGCCAGCAGCTTGATCGGGACAGGGGCAGAGACCCAGTACTTC.

The rearrangement uses TRBV5-5 and TRBJ2-5; tentative D call: TRBD1 (6 bases). Trimming removed 0 bases from V and 5 bases from J, with 23 bases in between. The CDR3 is made up of 18 amino acids. Germline loops: CDR1 SGHKS, CDR2 YYEKEE (reference sequence). This chain's CDR3 is CASSLAPAGTLGYETQYF. CDR3 in DNA: TGTGCCAGCAGCTTGGCCCCCGCCGGGACACTTGGGTACGAGACCCAGTACTTC.

This clonotype was detected a few times. The chain is built from TRBV2 and TRBJ2-1, with D unclear. Between the trimmed V and J ends, which lost 7 bases and 10 bases, there was a span of 17 bases. CDR1 and CDR2 from the germline V gene are SNHLY and FYNNEI. The CDR3 is 13 amino acids. The CDR3 nucleotides are TGTGCCAGCACCTATCAAGGTCCCGGGGAGCAGTTCTTC. This encodes CASTYQGPGEQFF.

The J gene is TRBJ1-1, the V gene TRBV28; D is perhaps TRBD1 (6 bases). Trimming removed 6 bases from V and 4 bases from J, with 9 bases in between. Per the germline V gene, CDR1 is MDHEN and CDR2 is SYDVKM. The CDR3 runs to 12 residues. The CDR3 sequence is CASRTGSTEAFF. The CDR3 DNA follows: TGTGCCAGCAGAACAGGGAGCACTGAAGCTTTCTTT.

V usage is TRBV5-1 and J usage is TRBJ2-1; the match to TRBD1 covers 7 bases. The V segment lost 4 bases and the J segment 4 bases; nucleotides outside the gene matches: 11. The germline V gene has CDR1 SGHRS and CDR2 YFSETQ. The CDR3 has 16 amino acids. CDR3 nucleotides: TGCGCCAGCAGCCCCAGTGCTGAGGGGGCTTACAATGAGCAGTTCTTC. Translated: CASSPSAEGAYNEQFF.

This clonotype turned up a few times. The chain carries TRBV28 and TRBJ2-3; D not certain. Trimming cost V 3 bases and J 2 bases, with 18 bases left between them. Germline V gives CDR1 MDHEN, CDR2 SYDVKM. The CDR3 consists of 17 residues. CDR3 in DNA: TGTGCCAGCAGTTTGCTTTGGACCTCTGGACCCACAGATACGCAGTATTTT. Translated, it gives CASSLLWTSGPTDTQYF.

V and J are TRBV4-1 and TRBJ2-5; TRBD1 matches 9 bases. Trimming removed 3 bases from V and 2 bases from J; junction bases left unmatched: 4. Per the germline V gene, CDR1 is MGHRA and CDR2 is YSYEKL. The CDR3 is made up of 15 amino acids. CDR3 in amino acids: CASSHPGQGQETQYF. The CDR3 DNA reads TGCGCCAGCAGCCACCCGGGACAGGGACAAGAGACCCAGTACTTC.

This clonotype was observed many times. The CDR3 nucleotides are TGTGCCAGCAGCGCTAACCCACTAGTCGCAGATACGCAGTATTTT. This gives the protein CASSANPLVADTQYF. The gene calls are TRBV9 and TRBJ2-3; the D gene is possibly TRBD2 (5 bases). Trimming left V 3 bases short and J 4 bases short, with 15 bases between. The CDR3 has 15 residues. CDR1 is SGDLS, CDR2 YYNGEE, per germline.

This chain joins TRBV6-6 and TRBJ1-1; TRBD1 aligns across 10 bases. V lost 6 bases, J lost 7 bases, and 8 bases stayed unmatched. Germline lookup yields CDR1 MNHNY and CDR2 SVGAGI (reference sequence). The CDR3 has 14 residues. The CDR3 DNA follows: TGTGCCAGCAGCCGAGACAGGGGGCATCTTGAAGCTTTCTTT. This translates into CASSRDRGHLEAFF.

The rearrangement links TRBV6-5 to TRBJ1-1; D is unresolved. V lost 4 bases and J 10 bases, leaving 16 bases between the germline ends. The V gene's germline CDR1 is MNHEY and CDR2 SVGAGI. The CDR3 has 13 residues. The CDR3 DNA sequence: TGTGCCAGCAGTTTCGACACCTCGGAATTAGCTTTCTTT. This codes for CASSFDTSELAFF.

This clonotype was observed at least ten times. V usage is TRBV7-3 and J usage is TRBJ2-2; D is possibly TRBD2 (6 bases). The CDR3 length is 15 residues. The germline V gene has CDR1 SGHTA and CDR2 FQGTGA. V gave up 5 bases and J gave up 0 bases, with 10 bases separating them. The CDR3 protein is CASSRDSANTGELFF. The CDR3, as DNA: TGTGCCAGCAGCCGGGACTCAGCGAACACCGGGGAGCTGTTTTTT.

The gene calls are TRBV7-9 and TRBJ1-1; D unclear. With 5 bases removed from V and 3 bases from J, the gap between germline ends came to 10 bases. This CDR3 contains 13 residues. Germline assignment: CDR1 SEHNR and CDR2 FQNEAQ (reference sequence). The CDR3 protein is CASSDRSDTEAFF. CDR3 in DNA: TGTGCCAGCAGCGATAGGTCTGACACTGAAGCTTTCTTT.

This clonotype was found many times. V gene TRBV2 combines with J gene TRBJ2-1; D not certain. The germline V and J ends were trimmed by 2 bases and 4 bases, with 0 bases remaining between them. This CDR3 is built from 11 residues. The germline V gene has CDR1 SNHLY and CDR2 FYNNEI. CDR3 region: CASSEYNEQFF. The CDR3 nucleotides read TGTGCCAGCAGTGAATACAATGAGCAGTTCTTC.

V is TRBV29-1 and J is TRBJ2-5; no definite D call. This CDR3 is 12 amino acids long. The ends were cut back, 4 bases at V and 0 bases at J, with 6 bases in the middle. The germline V gene has CDR1 SQVTM and CDR2 ANQGSEA. In DNA, the CDR3 is TGCAGCGTTGGGCAGAACCAAGAGACCCAGTACTTC. Translation: CSVGQNQETQYF.

The rearrangement joins TRBV27 to TRBJ2-7, with TRBD2 matching 12 bases. The V gene's germline CDR1 is MNHEY and CDR2 SMNVEV (reference sequence). J lost 7 bases, V lost 2 bases, and 12 bases had no gene match. The CDR3 has 17 residues. The CDR3 DNA reads TGTGCCAGCAGTTTAATCCTAGCGGGGGGGCCATCGGGTGAGCAGTACTTC. Its translation: CASSLILAGGPSGEQYF.

This clonotype was counted ten times or more. V is TRBV5-4 and J is TRBJ2-5; D gene ambiguous. Trimming cost V 5 bases and J 0 bases, with 8 bases left between them. Per the germline V gene, CDR1 is SGHNT and CDR2 is YYREEE (reference sequence). The CDR3 totals 13 residues. The CDR3 protein is CASSGENQETQYF. CDR3 DNA sequence: TGTGCCAGCAGTGGAGAGAACCAAGAGACCCAGTACTTC.

This clonotype has a handful of counts. V is TRBV20-1 and J is TRBJ2-7; 8 bases align to TRBD1. The CDR3 covers 14 residues. In germline, CDR1 is DFQATT, CDR2 SNEGSKA (reference sequence). J gave up 0 bases and V 3 bases, and 4 bases lay outside the gene matches. The CDR3 nucleotides are TGCAGTGCTAGGGACAGGGTCGACTCCTACGAGCAGTACTTC. Its protein product is CSARDRVDSYEQYF.

Only a few counts were recorded for this clonotype. This rearrangement joins TRBV5-1 to TRBJ2-7; 7 bases map to TRBD1. The CDR3 consists of 13 residues. The germline CDR1 and CDR2 sequences are SGHRS and YFSETQ. V dropped 4 bases and J dropped 5; count of bases not matched to a gene: 6. CDR3: CASSLDRSHEQYV. CDR3 coding DNA: TGCGCCAGCAGCCTGGACAGGAGCCACGAGCAGTACGTC.

In its sample, this clonotype was seen a few times. The V and J genes are TRBV6-2 or TRBV6-3 and TRBJ2-5; TRBD2 matches 11 bases. The germline CDR1 and CDR2 sequences are MNHEY and SVGEGT. The CDR3 has 15 amino acids. V lost 5 bases and J lost 4; bases outside the gene matches: 6. The CDR3 region has the DNA TGTGCCAGCAGTCGCCGACTAGCGGGGTCAGAGACCCAGTACTTC. Amino acids: CASSRRLAGSETQYF.

This clonotype was found a few times. The J gene is TRBJ2-2, the V gene TRBV20-1; D ambiguous. Per germline, CDR1 DFQATT and CDR2 SNEGSKA (reference sequence). The CDR3 totals 15 residues. The V gene lost 1 base and the J gene lost 0 bases, with 9 bases spanning the gap. This CDR3 is CSARGDATNTGELFF. Here the CDR3 DNA reads TGCAGTGCTAGAGGTGACGCCACGAACACCGGGGAGCTGTTTTTT.

This clonotype was counted ten times or more. The genes are TRBV4-3 and TRBJ2-2, with 12 bases that match TRBD2. CDR3 size: 18 residues. Trimming took 4 bases from V and 3 from J; bases not matched to a gene: 9. Germline CDR1 reads LGHNA; CDR2 reads YSLEER. CDR3 bases: TGCGCCAGCAGCCCTATCACTAGCGGGGGGTCGGACACCGGGGAGCTGTTTTTT. Translated, it gives CASSPITSGGSDTGELFF.

The sample holds a few counts of this clonotype. This chain links TRBV19 with TRBJ1-1; D perhaps matches TRBD1 (6 bases). V was clipped by 7 bases and J by 4 bases, with 13 bases between them. The CDR3 covers 13 residues. The germline V gene has CDR1 LNHDA and CDR2 SQIVND (reference sequence). DNA for the CDR3: TGTGCCAGTACCCGTTCGGGGGCCACTGAAGCTTTCTTT. This translates into CASTRSGATEAFF.